One sample yielded the 20 T cell receptor beta chains listed below, sequenced in a study of T cell responses to AZD1222 COVID-19 vaccine. The data were produced by immunoSEQ multiplex PCR, yet TCRdb's version contains in-frame clones alone and is incomplete. Of 70,000 to 95,000 clones listed, about 86% are singletons. Material: peripheral blood, obtained 28 days after the second AZD1222 dose. The source is an adult who received the AZD1222 COVID-19 vaccine.

This clone was detected only once. The chain is built from TRBV5-6 and TRBJ2-7, with D possibly matching TRBD1 (6 bases). The CDR3 spans 15 residues. Deletions cut 4 bases from V and 13 bases from J, with 27 bases between. Germline V gene data show CDR1 as SGHDT and CDR2 as YYEEEE. The DNA of the CDR3 is TGTGCCAGCAGCCTCGGTGGCAGGGGTTTCGAGACGAAATACTTC. Its translation: CASSLGGRGFETKYF.

This sequence joins TRBV7-9 and TRBJ1-3; possible D gene TRBD1, 6 bases. The CDR3 consists of 15 residues. V shed 5 bases and J shed 0 bases, with 11 bases lying between them. Looked up from germline, CDR1 is SEHNR and CDR2 is FQNEAQ (reference sequence). The CDR3 region has the DNA TGTGCCAGCAGCCCGACAGGCGGCTCTGGAAACACCATATATTTT. Protein product: CASSPTGGSGNTIYF. Drawing the rest from reference TRBV7-9 and TRBJ1-3, the complete variable domain is DTGVSQNPRHKITKRGQNVTFRCDPISEHNRLYWYRQTLGQGPEFLTYFQNEAQLEKSRLLSDRFSAERPKGSFSTLEIQRTEQGDSAMYLCASSPTGGSGNTIYFGEGSWLTVV.

The chain uses TRBV7-9 and TRBJ1-4; 9 bases are shared with TRBD1. J lost 4 bases, V lost 2 bases, and 5 bases had no gene match. The CDR3 totals 16 residues. The germline CDR1 and CDR2 sequences are SEHNR and FQNEAQ (reference sequence). CDR3 in DNA: TGTGCCAGCAGCTTAATAAAGGGACAGGGTAATGAAAAACTGTTTTTT. Translated, it gives CASSLIKGQGNEKLFF.

The CDR3 reads CASSDSGRSGSYGYTF. CDR3 bases: TGTGCCAGTAGTGATTCCGGCCGCTCAGGTAGCTATGGCTACACCTTC. V is TRBV19 and J is TRBJ1-2; D gene ambiguous. CDR1 and CDR2 (germline): LNHDA, SQIVND (reference sequence). This CDR3 spans 16 amino acids. V was shortened by 5 bases and J by 4 bases, with 20 bases between the two germline ends.

J is TRBJ1-2 and V is TRBV6-5; tentatively, D is TRBD1 (6 bases). Trimming removed 6 bases from V and 0 bases from J, with 14 bases in between. CDR3 length: 15 amino acids. The germline V gene has CDR1 MNHEY and CDR2 SVGAGI. The CDR3 DNA is TGTGCCAGCAGCCCGATGGGGGCTTCTAACTATGGCTACACCTTC. As protein: CASSPMGASNYGYTF.

The J gene is TRBJ2-5, the V gene TRBV30; D uncertain. V gave up 0 bases and J gave up 5 bases, with 10 bases separating them. Germline V lookup: CDR1 GTSNPN, CDR2 SVGIG (reference sequence). This CDR3 comprises 13 residues. The CDR3 loop reads CAWSVGPGETQYF. In nucleotides, the CDR3 is TGTGCCTGGAGTGTAGGACCCGGGGAGACCCAGTACTTC.

The CDR3 nucleotides read TGTGCCATCAGAGGGGGTCAACCGGAGACCCAGTACTTC. Its translation is CAIRGGQPETQYF. This chain uses TRBV10-3 with TRBJ2-5; tentatively, D is TRBD1 (6 bases). The V gene's germline CDR1 is ENHRY and CDR2 SYGVKD. Trimming took off 6 bases at V and 5 bases at J, with 13 bases between the two ends. CDR3 length equals 13 residues.

This chain joins TRBV27 and TRBJ1-6; D is unresolved. Deletions cut 0 bases from V and 4 bases from J, with 4 bases between. Germline V CDR1 and CDR2: MNHEY, SMNVEV (reference sequence). CDR3 length equals 14 residues. The CDR3 spells CASSLSQYNSPLHF. DNA of the CDR3: TGTGCCAGCAGTTTATCACAGTATAATTCACCCCTCCACTTT.

The CDR3 sequence is CASSVESENTEAFF. CDR3 sequence (DNA): TGTGCCAGCAGCGTAGAATCAGAGAACACTGAAGCTTTCTTT. The V call is TRBV9, the J call TRBJ1-1; D not certain. V was shortened by 0 bases and J by 1 base, with 7 bases between the two germline ends. CDR1 SGDLS and CDR2 YYNGEE come from the germline V gene. The CDR3 runs 14 residues. Complete variable domain (other parts from reference TRBV9 and TRBJ1-1): DSGVTQTPKHLITATGQRVTLRCSPRSGDLSVYWYQQSLDQGLQFLIQYYNGEERAKGNILERFSAQQFPDLHSELNLSSLELGDSALYFCASSVESENTEAFFGQGTRLTVV.

The chain is built from TRBV5-8 and TRBJ2-5, with 10 bases aligning to TRBD2. J gave up 1 base and V 4 bases, and 13 bases lay outside the gene matches. The CDR3 extends over 18 amino acids. Germline V lookup: CDR1 SGHTS, CDR2 YDEGEE. This chain's CDR3 is CASSPGTEAGGPQETQYF. For the CDR3, the DNA is TGTGCCAGCAGCCCGGGGACCGAAGCGGGGGGGCCCCAAGAGACCCAGTACTTC.

The chain combines TRBV27 with TRBJ2-1; 8 bases align to TRBD2. The CDR3 extends over 12 amino acids. V was pared by 6 bases and J by 13 bases, with 8 bases of the junction left unmatched. CDR1 and CDR2 from the germline V gene are MNHEY and SMNVEV (reference sequence). The CDR3 sequence is CASSLSGRIQFF. The CDR3 region has the DNA TGTGCCAGCAGCCTCAGCGGGAGAATTCAGTTCTTC.

The chain recombines TRBV28 with TRBJ2-7, with TRBD1 identical over 8 bases. The CDR3 loop spans 14 amino acids. V shed 8 bases and J 0 bases; nucleotides not matched to a gene: 6. The germline V gene encodes CDR1 MDHEN and CDR2 SYDVKM. CDR3 protein: CASPGQEGSYEQYF. DNA for the CDR3: TGTGCCAGCCCGGGACAGGAGGGCTCCTACGAGCAGTACTTC.

Only one count was recorded for this clone. This sequence joins TRBV28 and TRBJ2-3; TRBD2 might be the D (7 bases). The V gene lost 4 bases and the J gene lost 4 bases, with 15 bases spanning the gap. Germline values: CDR1 MDHEN, CDR2 SYDVKM. This CDR3 is 15 amino acids long. The CDR3 here is CASSSPGGGADTQYF. In nucleotides, the CDR3 is TGTGCCAGCAGTTCCCCAGGAGGGGGGGCAGATACGCAGTATTTT.

This clone was seen more than once but under ten times. The J gene is TRBJ2-2, the V gene TRBV28, with TRBD1 matching over 7 bases. The CDR3 sequence is 15 residues long. The V gene's germline CDR1 is MDHEN and CDR2 SYDVKM. V shed 6 bases and J 6 bases; nucleotides not matched to a gene: 10. The CDR3 DNA reads as TGTGCCAGCAGCCACAGGGGCTTCCGCGCCGGGGAGCTGTTTTTT. Translating it yields CASSHRGFRAGELFF.

This clone has a single count. The J gene is TRBJ1-5, the V gene TRBV24-1; TRBD1 matches at 7 bases. V lost 4 bases, J lost 7 bases, and 9 bases stayed unmatched. Germline V lookup: CDR1 KGHDR, CDR2 SFDVKD. This CDR3 is 15 amino acids long. CDR3 in amino acids: CATSDTGVVGQPQHF. DNA of the CDR3: TGTGCCACCAGTGACACAGGGGTGGTGGGGCAGCCCCAGCATTTT.

This clone was recorded a few times. The chain couples TRBV11-1 to TRBJ2-2, with a possible D match to TRBD1 (5 bases). The CDR3 extends over 16 amino acids. V lost 5 bases and J lost 4, with 17 bases in between. In germline, CDR1 is SGHAT, CDR2 FQDESV (reference sequence). The CDR3: CASSQQAPRLTGELFF. DNA for the CDR3: TGTGCCAGCAGCCAACAGGCCCCTCGCCTCACCGGGGAGCTGTTTTTT.

The chain carries TRBV24-1 and TRBJ1-4, with D maybe TRBD1 (5 bases). The CDR3 runs 12 residues. Trimming left V 3 bases short and J 12 bases short, with 10 bases between. CDR1 is KGHDR and CDR2 is SFDVKD in the germline V gene. CDR3 DNA sequence: TGTGCCACCAGTGATCGGACATCGGAACTGTTTTTT. It is translated as CATSDRTSELFF.

This clone was observed a single time. J is TRBJ1-4 and V is TRBV2, with TRBD1 matching 7 bases. CDR3 length: 12 residues. Looked up from germline, CDR1 is SNHLY and CDR2 is FYNNEI. J gave up 8 bases and V 7 bases, and 4 bases lay outside the gene matches. For the CDR3, the DNA is TGTGCCAGCATAGGGGACAGAGAAAAACTGTTTTTT. Its protein product is CASIGDREKLFF.

This rearrangement joins TRBV10-3 to TRBJ2-7, with D maybe TRBD1 (6 bases). V lost 6 bases, J lost 3 bases, and 30 bases lay in between. The CDR3 spans 19 residues. Germline lookup yields CDR1 ENHRY and CDR2 SYGVKD. CDR3 sequence: CAIRTPRGRGYEDYYEQYF. The CDR3 nucleotides read TGTGCCATCAGAACCCCCCGGGGCAGGGGATATGAGGATTACTACGAGCAGTACTTC.

The chain couples TRBV6-4 to TRBJ1-6; 11 bases map to TRBD1. The J segment lost 8 bases and the V segment lost 2 bases, leaving 8 bases of the junction unmatched. CDR3 length: 17 amino acids. The V gene's germline CDR1 is MRHNA and CDR2 SNTAGT. CDR3 bases: TGTGCCAGCAGTGACGGACAGGGGGCATCAGGGGATTCACCCCTCCACTTT. It specifies CASSDGQGASGDSPLHF.